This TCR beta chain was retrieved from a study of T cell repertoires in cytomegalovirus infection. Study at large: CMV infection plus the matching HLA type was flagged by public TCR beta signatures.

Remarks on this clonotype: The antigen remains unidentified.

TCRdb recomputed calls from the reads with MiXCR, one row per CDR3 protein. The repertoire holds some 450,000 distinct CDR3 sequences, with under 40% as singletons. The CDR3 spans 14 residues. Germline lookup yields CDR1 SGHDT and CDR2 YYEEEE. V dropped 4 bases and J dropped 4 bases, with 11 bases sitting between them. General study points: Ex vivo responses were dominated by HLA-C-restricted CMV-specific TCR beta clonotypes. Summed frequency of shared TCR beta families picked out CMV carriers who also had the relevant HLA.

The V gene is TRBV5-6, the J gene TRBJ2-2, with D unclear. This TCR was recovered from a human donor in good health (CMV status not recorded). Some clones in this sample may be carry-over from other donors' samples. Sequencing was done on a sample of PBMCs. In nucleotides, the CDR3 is TGTGCCAGCAGCCTGGGCACCTTCACCGGGGAGCTGTTTTTT. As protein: CASSLGTFTGELFF.